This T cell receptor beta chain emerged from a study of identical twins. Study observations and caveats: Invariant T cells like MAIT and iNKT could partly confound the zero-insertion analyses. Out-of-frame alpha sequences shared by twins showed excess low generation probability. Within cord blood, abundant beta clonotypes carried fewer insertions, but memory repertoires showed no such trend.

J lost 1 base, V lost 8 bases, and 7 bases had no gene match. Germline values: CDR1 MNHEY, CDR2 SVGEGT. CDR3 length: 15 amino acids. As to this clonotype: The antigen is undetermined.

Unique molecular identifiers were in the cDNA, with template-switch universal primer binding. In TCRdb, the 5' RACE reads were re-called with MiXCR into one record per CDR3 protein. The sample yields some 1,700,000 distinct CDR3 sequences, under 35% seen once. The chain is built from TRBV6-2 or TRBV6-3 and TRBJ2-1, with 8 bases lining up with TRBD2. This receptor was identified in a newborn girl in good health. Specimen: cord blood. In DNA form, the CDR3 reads TGTGCCAGCCTCTGGGGCGGGGGGTCCTACAATGAGCAGTTCTTC. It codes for CASLWGGGSYNEQFF.